These 12 T cell receptor beta chains were sequenced from one sample in a study of T cells after yellow fever vaccination. Each CDR3 protein is one row after TCRdb ran MiXCR on the 5' RACE reads. Among roughly 150,000 distinct CDR3 sequences, 5% to 8% were seen once, and the ten largest hold more than 0.6%. The input for sequencing was CD4+ T cells sorted from PBMCs, taken 10 days after the yellow fever booster vaccination. These receptors were taken from a man younger than 40 who received the YFV17D yellow fever vaccine.

This clonotype has a handful of counts. This sequence joins TRBV5-1 and TRBJ2-1, with 8 bases aligning to TRBD2. Germline V lookup: CDR1 SGHRS, CDR2 YFSETQ. CDR3 length: 16 residues. With 0 bases clipped from V and 15 bases from J, the junction kept 17 bases outside the gene matches. CDR3 DNA: TGCGCCAGCAGCTTGGTACCAGCGGGAGCGGTCGCTGGTTGGTTCTTC. It translates to CASSLVPAGAVAGWFF. Complete variable domain (other parts from reference TRBV5-1 and TRBJ2-1): KAGVTQTPRYLIKTRGQQVTLSCSPISGHRSVSWYQQTPGQGLQFLFEYFSETQRNKGNFPGRFSGRQFSNSRSEMNVSTLELGDSALYLCASSLVPAGAVAGWFFGPGTRLTVL.

This sequence joins TRBV5-6 and TRBJ2-1, with TRBD2 identical over 11 bases. This CDR3 has 15 residues. V gave up 0 bases and J gave up 6 bases; unmatched junction bases: 2. CDR1 is SGHDT, CDR2 YYEEEE, per germline. The CDR3 is CASSLGTSGPNEQFF. The CDR3 DNA reads TGTGCCAGCAGCTTGGGGACTAGCGGGCCCAATGAGCAGTTCTTC.

The CDR3 DNA is TGTGCCAGCTCACCTCAAAATCAAAAGCGGGAGGGCCGTAATGAGCAGTTCTTC. This codes for CASSPQNQKREGRNEQFF. J is TRBJ2-1 and V is TRBV18; 10 bases fit TRBD2. Germline lookup yields CDR1 KGHSH and CDR2 LQKENI. Trimming removed 3 bases from V and 7 bases from J; junction bases left unmatched: 15. The CDR3 contains 18 residues.

In its sample, this clonotype was seen many times. The chain couples TRBV27 to TRBJ2-5; unclear D gene. Germline CDR1 reads MNHEY; CDR2 reads SMNVEV (reference sequence). The CDR3 is 13 amino acids. Deletions cut 4 bases from V and 5 bases from J, with 11 bases between. The CDR3 DNA is TGTGCCAGCAGTTGGACGGCCGGGGAGACCCAGTACTTC. It yields the protein CASSWTAGETQYF.

The table lists this clonotype with many counts. The chain links TRBV7-2 to TRBJ2-7; 7 nucleotides agree with TRBD1. The germline CDR1 and CDR2 sequences are SGHTA and FQGNSA. The trim removed 4 bases at V and 3 bases at J, leaving 3 bases unmatched. This CDR3 region has 13 residues. CDR3 DNA: TGTGCCAGCAGCTCGGACAGGTTCTACGAGCAGTACTTC. It translates to CASSSDRFYEQYF. Variable domain in full (rest from reference TRBV7-2 and TRBJ2-7): GAGVSQSPSNKVTEKGKDVELRCDPISGHTALYWYRQSLGQGLEFLIYFQGNSAPDKSGLPSDRFSAERTGGSVSTLTIQRTQQEDSAVYLCASSSDRFYEQYFGPGTRLTVT.

This clonotype has a handful of counts. The chain joins TRBV19 to TRBJ2-1; unclear D gene. The CDR3 has 14 amino acids. From germline, CDR1 is LNHDA and CDR2 SQIVND (reference sequence). The V and J ends lost 1 base and 4 bases respectively, with 8 bases between them. Here the CDR3 reads CASSIGASYNEQFF. The CDR3 DNA is TGTGCCAGTAGTATAGGGGCCTCTTACAATGAGCAGTTCTTC.

This clonotype was seen ten or more times. This chain connects TRBV6-2 or TRBV6-3 to TRBJ2-7, with a weak D call TRBD2 (5 bases). Deletions cut 0 bases from V and 0 bases from J, with 9 bases between. CDR1 MNHEY and CDR2 SVGEGT come from the germline V gene. This CDR3 has 15 amino acids. The DNA for the CDR3 is TGTGCCAGCAGTTACTCTAGCGTTTCCTCCTACGAGCAGTACTTC. Its translation is CASSYSSVSSYEQYF.

This clonotype has a count of ten or more. This rearrangement joins TRBV7-2 to TRBJ2-7; 8 bases fit TRBD1. The germline CDR1 and CDR2 sequences are SGHTA and FQGNSA. The CDR3 totals 14 residues. V shed 4 bases, J shed 3 bases, and the junction held 5 bases outside the gene matches. The CDR3 sequence: CASSSPTGGYEQYF. The CDR3 DNA follows: TGTGCCAGCAGCTCCCCCACAGGGGGCTACGAGCAGTACTTC.

Many counts were recorded for this clonotype. This sequence joins TRBV24-1 and TRBJ2-3; TRBD1 matches at 9 bases. The CDR3 runs to 13 residues. The junction had 1 base not matched to a gene; V was cut back by 10 bases and J by 0 bases. Germline V gene data show CDR1 as KGHDR and CDR2 as SFDVKD. CDR3 region: CATGQGSTDTQYF. CDR3 sequence (DNA): TGTGCCACTGGACAGGGGAGCACAGATACGCAGTATTTT.

About this clonotype itself: A much larger clonotype is one base distant, so this may be a read error. This sequence joins TRBV29-1 and TRBJ1-4, with D perhaps matching TRBD1 (6 bases). The CDR3 consists of 14 residues. Germline V gene sequence: CDR1 SQVTM, CDR2 ANQGSEA. CDR3 sequence (DNA): TGCAGCGTTGATCAGGGGAAGCCGTCGGAAAAACTGATTTTT. This gives the protein CSVDQGKPSEKLIF.

To note about this clonotype: A much bigger clone sits one base away, suggesting this may be a read error. The genes are TRBV21-1 and TRBJ1-3; TRBD1, as called in the table, went unchecked against the DNA. TRBV21-1 is given as a pseudogene. The CDR3 loop spans 17 amino acids. CDR3 region: CASSKNKGANPGNTIYF. The CDR3 nucleotides read TGTGCCAGCAGCAAAAATAAGGGGGCGAATCCTGGAAACACCATATATTTT.

This clonotype was recorded at least ten times. This chain's CDR3 is CATGAGGLAKNIQYF. In DNA, the CDR3 is TGTGCCACCGGAGCCGGGGGATTAGCCAAAAACATTCAGTACTTC. The gene calls are TRBV15 and TRBJ2-4, with D tentatively TRBD2 (6 bases). This CDR3 is 15 amino acids long. Germline V lookup: CDR1 LNHNV, CDR2 YYDKDF (reference sequence). Trimming removed 8 bases at V and 0 bases at J, with 14 bases between.